This record looks at one T cell receptor (beta chain) sequence and its context. Its antigen is not identified. After removal of 4 bases from V and 0 bases from J, the junction contained 3 bases not matched to a gene. Germline V gene data show CDR1 as SGHVS and CDR2 as FQNEAQ. This CDR3 has 15 amino acids. This sample was included in a study of T cell responses to AZD1222 COVID-19 vaccine. TCRdb keeps only in-frame clones here, not all; method: immunoSEQ multiplex PCR. The repertoire holds about 120,000 clones, with roughly 90% as singletons. Whole-study results and caveats: Donors in the cohort were predominantly white British and more often female, and clonal diversity was possibly underestimated. The number of AZD1222 recipients seropositive at baseline was only six. Spike-spanning, vaccine-associated CD4 TCRs were dominant at 160-218 and 743-854. Without day 14 samples, only post-peak T cell repertoires were studied.

Sequenced material: peripheral blood, taken on day 0 of AZD1222 vaccination. This chain uses TRBV7-8 with TRBJ1-3; TRBD1 agrees at 7 bases. The clonotype comes from an adult in good health. The DNA of the CDR3 is TGTGCCAGCAGCTACGACAGGGACTCTGGAAACACCATATATTTT. Translation gives CASSYDRDSGNTIYF.